This TCR beta chain was obtained from a study of radiotherapy plus CTLA-4 blockade in lung cancer. Overall study context: Disease control was seen in about 30% of patients, objective responses in roughly 17%.

It was focal radiation plus CTLA-4 blockade with ipilimumab that patients with chemo-refractory metastatic non-small-cell lung cancer received. On this clone: Its antigen is still unknown.

Study-wide results and limits: The authors reported that early blood T cell clone dynamics, with interferon-beta, best predicted response. After radiotherapy and ipilimumab, tumor-derived clones expanded in peripheral blood.

CDR3 size: 14 residues. Germline V gives CDR1 ENHRY, CDR2 SYGVKD. V was clipped by 10 bases and J by 0 bases, with 16 bases between them. TCRdb keeps only in-frame clones here, not all; method: immunoSEQ multiplex PCR. The repertoire consists of fewer than 100,000 clones, with roughly four fifths occurring once and the leading ten covering 0.79%. This rearrangement joins TRBV10-3 to TRBJ2-7; D possibly corresponds to TRBD1 (5 bases). The source material was peripheral blood, sampled from a patient treated with radiotherapy plus ipilimumab. This clonotype originated in a human donor with non-small cell lung cancer who had stable disease on radiotherapy plus ipilimumab. DNA of the CDR3: TGTGCCACCCAGCAGGGCGGCCCCTCCTACGAGCAGTACTTC. This translates into CATQQGGPSYEQYF.